The clone carrying this T cell receptor (beta chain) was picked up many times. The data stem from a study of CD8+CD57+ T cells in acquired aplastic anemia. Study in general: DNA from sorted CD4+ and CD8+ cells averaged roughly 3.4 ug.

This CDR3 comprises 12 residues. Looked up from germline, CDR1 is SGHRS and CDR2 is YFSETQ. The V gene lost 3 bases and the J gene lost 8 bases, with 9 bases spanning the gap. Sequencing was done on patients that had shown CD8+CD57+ cell expansion by flow cytometry. The template for TCR beta VDJ and CDR3 sequence profiling was genomic DNA. TCRdb re-called the reads through MiXCR, storing one row per CDR3 protein. This table has approximately 300,000 distinct CDR3 sequences, 45% to 65% appearing once. The sequence was collected from a human donor with aplastic anemia. Sequencing was performed on sorted CD4+, CD8+, or CD8+CD57+ T cells (not recorded which) from PBMCs. This rearrangement joins TRBV5-1 to TRBJ2-1; either TRBD1 or TRBD2 may fit D (5 bases each). The CDR3 here is CASSWQGDEQFF. The CDR3 bases are TGCGCCAGCAGCTGGCAGGGAGATGAGCAGTTCTTC. The variable domain in full, with the rest retrieved from reference TRBV5-1 and TRBJ2-1, is KAGVTQTPRYLIKTRGQQVTLSCSPISGHRSVSWYQQTPGQGLQFLFEYFSETQRNKGNFPGRFSGRQFSNSRSEMNVSTLELGDSALYLCASSWQGDEQFFGPGTRLTVL.